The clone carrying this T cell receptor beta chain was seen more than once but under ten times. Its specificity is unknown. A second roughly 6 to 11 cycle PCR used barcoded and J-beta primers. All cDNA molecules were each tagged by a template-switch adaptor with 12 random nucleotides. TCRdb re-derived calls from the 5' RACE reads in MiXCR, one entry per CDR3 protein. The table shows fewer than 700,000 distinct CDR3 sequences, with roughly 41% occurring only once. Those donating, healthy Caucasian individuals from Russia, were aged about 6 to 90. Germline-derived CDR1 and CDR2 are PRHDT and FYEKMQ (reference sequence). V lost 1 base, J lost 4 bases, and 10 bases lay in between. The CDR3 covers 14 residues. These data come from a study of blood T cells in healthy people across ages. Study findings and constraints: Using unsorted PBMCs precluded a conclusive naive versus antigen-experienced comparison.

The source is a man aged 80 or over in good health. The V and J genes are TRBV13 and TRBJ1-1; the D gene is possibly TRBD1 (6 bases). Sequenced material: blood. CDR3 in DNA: TGTGCCAGCAGCTTAGAGGGGGTAAGCACTGAAGCTTTCTTT. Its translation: CASSLEGVSTEAFF. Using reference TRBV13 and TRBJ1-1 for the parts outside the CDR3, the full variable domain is AAGVIQSPRHLIKEKRETATLKCYPIPRHDTVYWYQQGPGQDPQFLISFYEKMQSDKGSIPDRFSAQQFSDYHSELNMSSLELGDSALYFCASSLEGVSTEAFFGQGTRLTVV.